This T cell receptor beta chain is from a study of shared clonotypes between healthy human individuals (dated by TCRdb to the early 2020s). Background on the whole study: A couple of women and a few men aged 18 to 49 years were included in the cohort. To estimate repertoire size and how much clonotype sharing occurs between individuals, the study deeply sequenced the blood TCR repertoires of several healthy adults. For each donor, CD4 naive and CD4 memory were each run on three plates, CD8 naive on two plates, and CD8 memory on one plate. To increase sequencing depth and limit assay-specific biases, TCR repertoire library preparation and sequencing were carried out by different laboratories using diverse techniques. Leukapheresis yielded between about 0.85 and 10 billion PBMCs per donor.

The paper's findings and limits, for the study overall: Clonotypes shared by all four sorted-subset donors showed higher generation probabilities than non-shared clonotypes. Sampling was restricted to blood, and TCR repertoires in tissues likely differ from the TCR repertoires found in blood. Based on pairwise subsampling, the degree of clonotype sharing among donors was expected to be affected by sequencing depth. The small number of donors limited the genetic and exposure-history diversity represented. Around 5.4% of naive CD4, around 3.6% of naive CD8, around 2.3% of memory CD4, and more than 0.35% of memory CD8 clonotypes were shared across a few donors. Even with the large sequencing depth, rarefaction of the sorted-subset datasets indicated that sequencing was incomplete. Estimated clonotype richness was generally larger for naive than for memory subsets.

The donors were healthy, HIV-negative adults with no recently reported acute infections or vaccinations. Every donor was a Caucasian adult residing in Nashville, Tennessee, USA. CD8 memory samples combined magnetically selected CD45RO+ cells with CCR7-negative CD45RA+ effector memory (TemRA) cells. Blood was obtained by leukapheresis, after which PBMCs were separated by Ficoll-Histopaque density gradient centrifugation and cryopreserved in liquid nitrogen vapor phase. Purity and quantity of every magnetically sorted T cell population were checked by analytical flow cytometry. Genomic DNA was isolated from every sorted fraction and measured by UV absorbance on a Nanodrop 2000c. The CDR3 has 14 amino acids, counting the end cysteine and phenylalanine. Only the CDR3 portion is preserved as DNA: 42 bases, with reading frame beginning at the first base. The germline V gene yields MDHEN for CDR1 and SYDVKM for CDR2. V sheds 5 bases and J sheds 3 bases, leaving 13 bases between their ends.

Regarding this clone: Its antigen is currently not known. Base-call qualities are not available, and no considerably larger clone is one nucleotide away.

Using the deep immunoSEQ assay, multiplex PCR amplified TCR CDR3 regions from genomic DNA. For each cell subset, the extracted genomic DNA was distributed evenly across all wells of several immunoSEQ 96-well plates, and each plate served as one replicate. For sorted subsets, each replicate PCR was loaded with approximately 200 ng genomic DNA, equivalent to about 30,000 T cell genomes. The purified libraries were quantified using a Qubit 3.0 fluorometer, sized with a Bioanalyzer 2100, and then quantified again using the KAPA Library Quantification kit. Every immunoSEQ 96-well plate was sequenced on a dedicated single-read 150-cycle Illumina NextSeq 550 flow cell. Turning to the authors' computational methods: Because only junctional sequences without quality scores were contained in the immunoSEQ output, filtering matching that applied to full-length reads could not be performed. Sequences were annotated with PyIR, a Python wrapper for IgBLAST v1.9, using IMGT germline references to assign V/J genes and CDR3. Reads were filtered out if the reads had weak V/J assignments (E-value above 1e-6), no CDR3, stop codons, out-of-frame junctions, or ambiguous translated residues. V3J clonotypes were defined as sequences sharing an identical inferred V gene, J gene, and CDR3 amino acid sequence. The percentage overlap between two repertoires was calculated by dividing the number of shared unique clonotypes by the size of the smaller repertoire. Three approaches were used to assess repertoire richness: RTK rarefaction, the Chao1 estimator, and Recon v2.1 estimates of unobserved clonotypes. For all TCRbeta clonotypes obtained by the gDNA method from a few donors, generation probabilities were computed with OLGA. In its TCRdb copy, this immuneACCESS table keeps in-frame sequences only and misses some clones. Where compared with another copy, unresolved V genes explain less than half of these, and the others have no known cause. The DNA was the basis for D and trimming; V, J and clone size are from that table. This sample comprises over 300,000 clones, around 90% of them detected only once. In total, the top ten clones hold roughly 16% of the sample.

The source is a man in his late teens or twenties in good health. The chain couples TRBV28 to TRBJ1-2; a confident D gene designation cannot be given. The sequencing sample was made of memory CD8+ T cells sorted from blood. The cell subset or site tag for this specimen amounts to: CD45RO+ cells pooled with CCR7-negative TemRA cells. The sequenced DNA: TGTGCCAGCAGTCCGCGGGGTCTTTACTATGGCTACACCTTC. Translation gives CASSPRGLYYGYTF.